These 10 T cell receptor beta chains originate from one sample sequenced in a study of T cell responses to AZD1222 COVID-19 vaccine. TCRdb's copy holds only in-frame clones and misses some; the assay was immunoSEQ multiplex PCR. The sample carries about 89,000 clones, around 84% recorded once. The specimen was peripheral blood, collected 28 days after the second AZD1222 dose. These receptors were obtained from an adult who received the AZD1222 COVID-19 vaccine.

The chain links TRBV30 to TRBJ1-4, with 8 bases aligning to TRBD1. There are 15 residues in the CDR3. Trimming at V came to 3 bases and at J to 5 bases, leaving 8 bases not matched to a gene. Germline V gene lookup returns CDR1 GTSNPN and CDR2 SVGIG (reference sequence). The CDR3 protein is CAWSRTGPRNEKLFF. The DNA of the CDR3 is TGTGCCTGGAGCCGGACAGGGCCGAGGAATGAAAAACTGTTTTTT.

This chain joins TRBV19 and TRBJ2-1; 8 nucleotides agree with TRBD2. The CDR3 is 15 residues long. V gave up 3 bases and J gave up 4 bases; unmatched junction bases: 5. Germline V gives CDR1 LNHDA, CDR2 SQIVND (reference sequence). For the CDR3, the DNA is TGTGCCAGTAGTATCACTAGCGGTTATTACAATGAGCAGTTCTTC. Translating it yields CASSITSGYYNEQFF.

The count of this clone is one. This chain uses TRBV6-5 with TRBJ2-2; TRBD2 is a possible D gene (6 bases). Looked up from germline, CDR1 is MNHEY and CDR2 is SVGAGI. The CDR3 has 15 amino acids. V was trimmed by 7 bases and J by 5 bases, leaving 17 bases between them. This chain's CDR3 is CASTLGGSGTGELFF. The CDR3 nucleotides are TGTGCCAGCACGTTAGGAGGGAGTGGTACCGGGGAGCTGTTTTTT.

This chain joins TRBV7-9 and TRBJ2-3; D not resolved. From germline, CDR1 is SEHNR and CDR2 FQNEAQ (reference sequence). V dropped 5 bases and J dropped 5 bases, with 5 bases sitting between them. CDR3 length: 11 amino acids. CDR3 loop: CASSLRDTQYF. In nucleotides, the CDR3 is TGTGCCAGCAGCCTCCGAGATACGCAGTATTTT.

In its sample, this clone was seen once. The chain carries TRBV7-2 and TRBJ2-7, with 14 bases fitting TRBD2. Trimming took 5 bases from V and 1 from J; bases not matched to a gene: 4. The CDR3 totals 16 residues. Germline assignment: CDR1 SGHTA and CDR2 FQGNSA. The CDR3 sequence is CASSVGLAGGSYEQYF. The DNA for the CDR3 is TGTGCCAGCAGCGTCGGACTAGCGGGGGGTTCCTACGAGCAGTACTTC.

The chain combines TRBV3-1 (or the pseudogene TRBV3-2) with TRBJ1-5, with 7 nucleotides matching TRBD1. V lost 2 bases and J lost 7; bases outside the gene matches: 2. CDR1 and CDR2 (germline): LGHDT, YNNKEL (reference sequence). The CDR3 is 13 residues long. CDR3 DNA: TGTGCCAGCAGCCAAACAGGGGTCCAGCCCCAGCATTTT. Translated, it gives CASSQTGVQPQHF.

V and J are TRBV5-4 and TRBJ2-3, with 11 bases fitting TRBD2. The V gene end was trimmed by 4 bases and the J gene end by 5 bases; junction bases not matched to a gene: 3. Germline V CDR1 and CDR2: SGHNT, YYREEE (reference sequence). The CDR3 loop spans 14 amino acids. The CDR3, as DNA: TGTGCCAGCAGCCCTGGACTAGCGGGAGATACGCAGTATTTT. Amino acid sequence: CASSPGLAGDTQYF.

V and J are TRBV23-1 and TRBJ2-2, with TRBD2 as a possible D gene (5 bases). TRBV23-1 qualifies as an ORF whose function is uncertain. This CDR3 has 18 residues. V lost 3 bases to trimming and J lost 7 bases, with 24 bases between them. As DNA, the CDR3 is TGCGCCAGCAGTCACCGGGGTTCCCTAGCCCTACCGAGCGGGGAGCTGTTTTTT. Translating it yields CASSHRGSLALPSGELFF.

The chain has TRBV3-1 (or the pseudogene TRBV3-2) and TRBJ1-2, with no clear D. Per germline, CDR1 LGHDT and CDR2 YNNKEL (reference sequence). V lost 3 bases and J 11 bases, leaving 19 bases between the germline ends. The CDR3 runs to 14 residues. This chain's CDR3 is CASSHSYQTMGYTF. For the CDR3, the DNA is TGTGCCAGCAGCCACAGCTACCAAACTATGGGGTACACCTTC.

The chain combines TRBV25-1 with TRBJ1-4, with 8 bases identical to TRBD1. Unmatched junction bases numbered 4, after V lost 4 bases and J lost 0 bases. CDR1 and CDR2 (germline): MGHDK, SYGVNS. CDR3 length: 16 amino acids. This chain's CDR3 is CASSAQGAATNEKLFF. Here the CDR3 DNA reads TGTGCCAGCAGTGCCCAGGGGGCTGCAACTAATGAAAAACTGTTTTTT.